This is a list of T cell receptor beta chains from one sample in a study of CD4 T cells in relation to SARS-CoV-2 and coronaviruses. Sequenced by immunoSEQ multiplex PCR; TCRdb stores in-frame clones only, minus some. The sample lists tens of thousands of clones; about 91% were seen once. The source material was naive CD4+ T cells from PBMCs. The origin of the receptors is an adult with COVID-19. CDR3s include the opening cysteine and the closing phenylalanine or tryptophan. The order of the fields is clone size, V gene, CDR3 protein. Size tells how often a clone was seen (once, few, many) or the class of an expanded clone, and some rows leave it out.

- | TRBV7-3 | CASSSGGPRYF
once | TRBV5-1 | CASSLVLGRGGTGELFF
- | TRBV28 | CASSPTGAVGTNEKLFF
- | TRBV10-2 | CASSATSGTSYEQYF
- | TRBV28 | CASSLTATNEKLFF
- | TRBV28 | CASRAEVMLNTEAFF
- | TRBV28 | CASRRQVNTEAFF
- | TRBV4-2 | CASSQTGPNTEAFF
- | TRBV6-5 | CASSSGGGGEKLFF
- | TRBV28 | CASSFLQGTYEQYF
- | TRBV2 | CASRLYMDSYEQYF
- | TRBV28 | CASSFPPVSGLFF
- | TRBV29-1 | CSGDTGGATQYF
- | TRBV19 | CASSRQGNTEAFF
- | TRBV6-5 | CASSYGGGNTQYF
- | TRBV6-5 | CASGPTVNNQPQHF
- | TRBV30 | CAWSVVPLGVPTDTQYF
once | TRBV5-1 | CASSPRADHTGELFF
- | TRBV19 | CASHKGGFSEKLFF
- | TRBV5-1 | CASSLSEGRPSEQYF
- | TRBV4-1 | CASSLVRSMNTEAFF
few | TRBV14 | CASSQDRVSYNEQFF
- | TRBV6-1 | CASSEGGANTGELFF